This TCR beta chain was sequenced in a study of T-cell memory formation after mild COVID-19. The study's findings and limits: Contracting CD4+ clones sat mainly in CM and EM; CD8+ in EMRA. Whereas later expanders leaned CD4+, clones contracting day 15 to 85 showed a balanced CD4/CD8 makeup.

Trimming shortened V by 4 bases and J by 0 bases, and 10 bases separated the two germline ends. Germline V CDR1 and CDR2: SGHVS, FNYEAQ. There are 15 residues in the CDR3. Amplification by 5'RACE using constant-segment primers produced TCR alpha and TCR beta cDNA libraries that carried sample barcodes and UMIs. TCRdb fed the 5' RACE reads into MiXCR, producing one record per CDR3 protein. This table has around 320,000 distinct CDR3 sequences, 25% to 30% appearing once. This clonotype has a handful of counts. Its cognate antigen is unknown. Sequenced sample: PBMCs or a T cell subset sorted from them (not recorded which). This TCR was recovered from an adult woman who had mild COVID-19 (a few samples of this study predate the infection). Cell type and time point are not known. The V and J genes are TRBV7-6 and TRBJ2-1; maybe TRBD2 (6 bases). The CDR3 DNA reads TGTGCCAGCAGCTCGGGGGAGAGCTCCTACAATGAGCAGTTCTTC. Translation gives CASSSGESSYNEQFF.